This T cell receptor (beta chain) was sequenced during a study of blood T cell repertoires in COVID-19. Using immunoSEQ multiplex PCR, the repertoire was profiled, and TCRdb retains in-frame clones only, with some absent. The sample has around 320,000 clones, nearly 90% seen once. This sequence was found in a woman aged 18-30 years with acute COVID-19. Material for sequencing was PBMCs or T cells enriched from blood (not recorded which).

The CDR3 protein is CASSILSRDRGPRNTEAFF. CDR3 DNA: TGTGCCAGTAGTATACTCTCCCGGGACAGGGGGCCTAGGAACACTGAAGCTTTCTTT. The genes are TRBV19 and TRBJ1-1; TRBD1 matches 12 bases. Germline lookup yields CDR1 LNHDA and CDR2 SQIVND (reference sequence). The CDR3 contains 19 residues. The V and J ends lost 2 bases and 1 base, in that order; junction bases with no gene match: 11.